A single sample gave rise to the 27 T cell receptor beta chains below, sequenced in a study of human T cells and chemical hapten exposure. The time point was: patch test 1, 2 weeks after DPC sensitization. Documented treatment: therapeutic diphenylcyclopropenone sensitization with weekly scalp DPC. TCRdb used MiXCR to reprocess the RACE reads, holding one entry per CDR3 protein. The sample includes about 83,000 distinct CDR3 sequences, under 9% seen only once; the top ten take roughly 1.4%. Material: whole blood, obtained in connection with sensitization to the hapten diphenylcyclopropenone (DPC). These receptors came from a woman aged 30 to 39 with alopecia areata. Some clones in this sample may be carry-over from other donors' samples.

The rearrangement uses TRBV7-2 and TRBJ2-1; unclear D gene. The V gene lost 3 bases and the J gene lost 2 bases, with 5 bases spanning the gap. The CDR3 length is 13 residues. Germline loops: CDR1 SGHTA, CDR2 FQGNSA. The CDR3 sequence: CASSFIPYNEQFF. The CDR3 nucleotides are TGTGCCAGCAGCTTTATCCCCTACAATGAGCAGTTCTTC.

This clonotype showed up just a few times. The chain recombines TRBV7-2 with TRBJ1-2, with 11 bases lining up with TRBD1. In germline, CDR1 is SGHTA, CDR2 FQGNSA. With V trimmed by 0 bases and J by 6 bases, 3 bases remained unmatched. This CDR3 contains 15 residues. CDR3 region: CASSLASDRGHGYTF. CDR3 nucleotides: TGTGCCAGCAGCTTAGCATCGGACAGGGGGCATGGCTACACCTTC.

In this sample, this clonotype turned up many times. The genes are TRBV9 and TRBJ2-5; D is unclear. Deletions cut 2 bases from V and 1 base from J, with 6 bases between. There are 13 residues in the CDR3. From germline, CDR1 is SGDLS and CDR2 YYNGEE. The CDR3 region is CASSVGPQETQYF. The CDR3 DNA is TGTGCCAGCAGCGTCGGACCCCAAGAGACCCAGTACTTC. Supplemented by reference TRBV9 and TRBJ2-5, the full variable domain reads DSGVTQTPKHLITATGQRVTLRCSPRSGDLSVYWYQQSLDQGLQFLIQYYNGEERAKGNILERFSAQQFPDLHSELNLSSLELGDSALYFCASSVGPQETQYFGPGTRLLVL.

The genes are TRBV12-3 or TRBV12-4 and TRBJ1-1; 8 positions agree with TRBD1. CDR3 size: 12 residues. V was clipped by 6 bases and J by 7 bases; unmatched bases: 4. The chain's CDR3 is CASSWTGIEAFF. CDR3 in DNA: TGTGCCAGCAGCTGGACAGGGATTGAAGCTTTCTTT.

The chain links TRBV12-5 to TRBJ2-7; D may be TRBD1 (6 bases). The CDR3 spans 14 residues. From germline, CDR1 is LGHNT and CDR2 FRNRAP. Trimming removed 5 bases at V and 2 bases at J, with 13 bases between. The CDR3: CASGRTGLPYEQYF. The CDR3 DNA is TGTGCTAGTGGTCGAACAGGGTTACCCTACGAGCAGTACTTC.

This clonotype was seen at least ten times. CDR3 coding DNA: TGCGCCAGCAGCTTGGGAGCCGGGACAGGGGTTGAAGCTTTCTTT. Its protein is CASSLGAGTGVEAFF. This chain connects TRBV5-1 to TRBJ1-1; 10 bases map to TRBD1. This CDR3 comprises 15 residues. The germline CDR1 and CDR2 sequences are SGHRS and YFSETQ. Trimming at V came to 0 bases and at J to 7 bases, leaving 6 bases not matched to a gene.

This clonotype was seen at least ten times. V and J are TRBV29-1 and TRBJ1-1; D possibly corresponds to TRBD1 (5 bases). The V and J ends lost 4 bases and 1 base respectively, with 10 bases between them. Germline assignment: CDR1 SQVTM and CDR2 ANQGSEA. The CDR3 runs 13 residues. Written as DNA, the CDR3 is TGCAGCGTTGTGGCAACAGGGAACACTGAAGCTTTCTTT. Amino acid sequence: CSVVATGNTEAFF.

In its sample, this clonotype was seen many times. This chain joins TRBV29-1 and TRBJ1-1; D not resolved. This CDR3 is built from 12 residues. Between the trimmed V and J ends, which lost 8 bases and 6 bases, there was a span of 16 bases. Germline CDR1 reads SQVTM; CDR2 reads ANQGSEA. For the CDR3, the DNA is TGCAGCTCTAGAGTCATGGTTGCTGAAGCTTTCTTT. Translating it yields CSSRVMVAEAFF. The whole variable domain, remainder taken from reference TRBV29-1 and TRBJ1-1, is SAVISQKPSRDICQRGTSLTIQCQVDSQVTMMFWYRQQPGQSLTLIATANQGSEATYESGFVIDKFPISRPNLTFSTLTVSNMSPEDSSIYLCSSRVMVAEAFFGQGTRLTVV.

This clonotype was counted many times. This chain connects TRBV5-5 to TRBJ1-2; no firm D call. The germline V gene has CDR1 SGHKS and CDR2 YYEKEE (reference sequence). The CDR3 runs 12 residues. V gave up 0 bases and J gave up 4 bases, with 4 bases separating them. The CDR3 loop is CASSLGLYGYTF. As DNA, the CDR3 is TGTGCCAGCAGCTTGGGTCTCTATGGCTACACCTTC.

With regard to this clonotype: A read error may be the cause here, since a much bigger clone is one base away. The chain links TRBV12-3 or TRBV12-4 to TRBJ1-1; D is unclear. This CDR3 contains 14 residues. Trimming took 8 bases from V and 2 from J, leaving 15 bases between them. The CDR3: CASALGGCNTEAFF. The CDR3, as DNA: TGTGCCAGCGCTCTCGGTGGTTGTAACACTGAAGCTTTCTTT.

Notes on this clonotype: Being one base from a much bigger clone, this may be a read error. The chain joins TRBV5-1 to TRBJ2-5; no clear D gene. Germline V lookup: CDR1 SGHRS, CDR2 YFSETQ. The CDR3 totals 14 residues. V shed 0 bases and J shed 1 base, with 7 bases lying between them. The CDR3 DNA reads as TGCGCCAGCAGCTTGGATAACACCCAAGAGACCCAGTACTTC. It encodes CASSLDNTQETQYF.

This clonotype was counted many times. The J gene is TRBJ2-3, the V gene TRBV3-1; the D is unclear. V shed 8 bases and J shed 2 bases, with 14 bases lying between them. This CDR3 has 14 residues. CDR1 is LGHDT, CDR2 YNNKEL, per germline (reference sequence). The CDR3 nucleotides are TGTGCCAGCTGCTTCAGCGCCGTCACAGATACGCAGTATTTT. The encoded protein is CASCFSAVTDTQYF.

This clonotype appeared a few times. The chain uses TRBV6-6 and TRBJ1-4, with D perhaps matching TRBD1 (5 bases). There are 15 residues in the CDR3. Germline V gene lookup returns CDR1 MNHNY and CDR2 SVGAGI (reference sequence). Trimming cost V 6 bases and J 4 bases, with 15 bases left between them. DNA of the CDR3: TGTGCCAGCAGGGAAGATCAGGGATATAATGAAAAACTGTTTTTT. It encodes CASREDQGYNEKLFF.

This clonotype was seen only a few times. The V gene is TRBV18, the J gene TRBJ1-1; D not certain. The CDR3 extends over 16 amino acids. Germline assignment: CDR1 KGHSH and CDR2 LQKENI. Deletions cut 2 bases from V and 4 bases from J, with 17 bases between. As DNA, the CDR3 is TGTGCCAGCTCACCAGGTGGTTCCGTGAGTCGCACTGAAGCTTTCTTT. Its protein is CASSPGGSVSRTEAFF.

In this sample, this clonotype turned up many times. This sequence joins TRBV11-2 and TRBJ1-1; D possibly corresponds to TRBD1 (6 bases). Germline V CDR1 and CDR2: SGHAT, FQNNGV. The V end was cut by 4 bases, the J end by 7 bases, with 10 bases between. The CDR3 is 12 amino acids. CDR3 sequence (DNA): TGTGCCAGCAGCTCTCAGGGGTTTGAAGCTTTCTTT. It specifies CASSSQGFEAFF.

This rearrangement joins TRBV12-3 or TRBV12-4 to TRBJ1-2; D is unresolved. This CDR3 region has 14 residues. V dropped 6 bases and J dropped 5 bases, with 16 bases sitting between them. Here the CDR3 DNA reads TGTGCCAGCAGCAGGATAGGGTATGGTTATGGCTACACCTTC. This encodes CASSRIGYGYGYTF.

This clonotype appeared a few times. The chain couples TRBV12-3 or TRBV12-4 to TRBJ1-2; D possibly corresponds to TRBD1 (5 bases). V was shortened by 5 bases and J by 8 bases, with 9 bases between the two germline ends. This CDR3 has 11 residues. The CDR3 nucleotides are TGTGCCAGCAGTAAAGGGGAAGGCTACACCTTC. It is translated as CASSKGEGYTF.

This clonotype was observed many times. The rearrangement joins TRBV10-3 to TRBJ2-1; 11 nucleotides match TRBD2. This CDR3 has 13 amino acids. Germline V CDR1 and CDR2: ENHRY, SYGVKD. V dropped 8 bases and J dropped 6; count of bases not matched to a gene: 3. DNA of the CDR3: TGTGCCATCTATAGCGGGGGGGCCAATGAGCAGTTCTTC. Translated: CAIYSGGANEQFF.

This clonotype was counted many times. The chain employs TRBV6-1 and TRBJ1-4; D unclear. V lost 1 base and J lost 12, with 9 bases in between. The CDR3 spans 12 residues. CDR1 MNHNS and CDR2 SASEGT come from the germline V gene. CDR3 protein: CASSEVWRELFF. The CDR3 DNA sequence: TGTGCCAGCAGTGAAGTATGGAGGGAACTGTTTTTT.

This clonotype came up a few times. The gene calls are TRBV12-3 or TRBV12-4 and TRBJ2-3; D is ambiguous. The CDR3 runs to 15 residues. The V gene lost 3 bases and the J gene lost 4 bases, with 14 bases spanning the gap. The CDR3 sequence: CASSFGVIVPDTQYF. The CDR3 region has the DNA TGTGCCAGCAGTTTCGGCGTTATCGTTCCAGATACGCAGTATTTT.

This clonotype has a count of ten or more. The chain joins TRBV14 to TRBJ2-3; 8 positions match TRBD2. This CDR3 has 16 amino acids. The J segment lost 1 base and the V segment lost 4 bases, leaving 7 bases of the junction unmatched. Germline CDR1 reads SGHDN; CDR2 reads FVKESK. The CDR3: CASSRPGLGGTDTQYF. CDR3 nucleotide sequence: TGTGCCAGCAGCCGACCGGGACTAGGCGGCACAGATACGCAGTATTTT.

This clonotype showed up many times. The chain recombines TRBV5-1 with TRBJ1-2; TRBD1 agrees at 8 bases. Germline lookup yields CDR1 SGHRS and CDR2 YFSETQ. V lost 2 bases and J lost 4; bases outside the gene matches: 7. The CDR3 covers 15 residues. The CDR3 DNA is TGCGCCAGCAGCTTTGCCAGGACAGGGCTCTATGGCTACACCTTC. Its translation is CASSFARTGLYGYTF. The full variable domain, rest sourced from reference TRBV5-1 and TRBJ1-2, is KAGVTQTPRYLIKTRGQQVTLSCSPISGHRSVSWYQQTPGQGLQFLFEYFSETQRNKGNFPGRFSGRQFSNSRSEMNVSTLELGDSALYLCASSFARTGLYGYTFGSGTRLTVV.

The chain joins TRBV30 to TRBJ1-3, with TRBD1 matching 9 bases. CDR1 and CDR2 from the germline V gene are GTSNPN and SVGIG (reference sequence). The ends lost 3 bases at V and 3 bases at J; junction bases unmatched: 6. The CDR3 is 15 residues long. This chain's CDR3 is CAWSPDRGYGNTIYF. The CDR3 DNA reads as TGTGCCTGGAGCCCCGACAGGGGGTATGGAAACACCATATATTTT.

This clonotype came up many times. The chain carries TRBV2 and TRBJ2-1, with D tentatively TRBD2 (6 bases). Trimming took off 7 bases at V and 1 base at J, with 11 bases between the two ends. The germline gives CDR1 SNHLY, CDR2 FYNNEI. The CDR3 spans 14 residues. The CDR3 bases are TGTGCCAGCACGGGACTGCTATCCTACAATGAGCAGTTCTTC. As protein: CASTGLLSYNEQFF. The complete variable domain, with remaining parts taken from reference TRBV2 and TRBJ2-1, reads EPEVTQTPSHQVTQMGQEVILRCVPISNHLYFYWYRQILGQKVEFLVSFYNNEISEKSEIFDDQFSVERPDGSNFTLKIRSTKLEDSAMYFCASTGLLSYNEQFFGPGTRLTVL.

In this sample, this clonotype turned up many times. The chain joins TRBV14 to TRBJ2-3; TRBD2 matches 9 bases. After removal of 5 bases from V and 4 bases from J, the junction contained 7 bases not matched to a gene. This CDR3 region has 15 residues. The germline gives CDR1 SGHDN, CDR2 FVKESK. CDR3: CASSFSGLAADTQYF. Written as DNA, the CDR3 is TGTGCCAGCAGCTTTTCGGGACTAGCCGCAGATACGCAGTATTTT.

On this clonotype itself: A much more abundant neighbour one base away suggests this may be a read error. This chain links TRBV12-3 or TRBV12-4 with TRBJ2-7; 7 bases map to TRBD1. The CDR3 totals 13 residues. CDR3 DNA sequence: TGTACCAGCAGTGGGGACAGTACCTACGAGCAGTACTTC. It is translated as CTSSGDSTYEQYF.

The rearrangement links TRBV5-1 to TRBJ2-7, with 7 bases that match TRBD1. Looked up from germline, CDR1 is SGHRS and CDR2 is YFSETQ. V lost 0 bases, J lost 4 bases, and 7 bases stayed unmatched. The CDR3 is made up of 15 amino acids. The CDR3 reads CASSLAPTGQYEQYF. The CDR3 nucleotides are TGCGCCAGCAGCTTGGCCCCGACAGGGCAATACGAGCAGTACTTC.